These 16 T cell receptor beta chains came from one sample sequenced in a study of T cell responses to AZD1222 COVID-19 vaccine. Profiled with immunoSEQ multiplex PCR; TCRdb holds only in-frame clones, not every one. The table records tens of thousands of clones, nearly 90% of them present only once. The sequencing used peripheral blood, collected on day 0 of MenACWY control vaccination. These receptors were obtained from an adult in good health.

V and J are TRBV15 and TRBJ1-5; TRBD1 might be the D (5 bases). V shed 0 bases and J shed 7 bases, with 16 bases lying between them. This CDR3 region has 16 residues. Looked up from germline, CDR1 is LNHNV and CDR2 is YYDKDF (reference sequence). CDR3: CATSRDPLRGDQPQHF. The CDR3 DNA sequence: TGTGCCACCAGCAGAGATCCGTTGAGGGGTGACCAGCCCCAGCATTTT.

The V gene is TRBV13, the J gene TRBJ1-1, with D maybe TRBD1 (5 bases). Trimming removed 5 bases from V and 4 bases from J, with 17 bases in between. Germline-derived CDR1 and CDR2 are PRHDT and FYEKMQ (reference sequence). The CDR3 is made up of 15 amino acids. The CDR3 is CASSGGAAGRTEAFF. CDR3 DNA sequence: TGTGCCAGCAGCGGCGGGGCTGCCGGTCGCACTGAAGCTTTCTTT. The variable domain in full, with the rest retrieved from reference TRBV13 and TRBJ1-1, is AAGVIQSPRHLIKEKRETATLKCYPIPRHDTVYWYQQGPGQDPQFLISFYEKMQSDKGSIPDRFSAQQFSDYHSELNMSSLELGDSALYFCASSGGAAGRTEAFFGQGTRLTVV.

The chain carries TRBV28 and TRBJ1-2; a possible D gene is TRBD1 (6 bases). The V gene lost 7 bases and the J gene lost 4 bases, with 22 bases spanning the gap. The length of the CDR3 is 16 residues. In germline, CDR1 is MDHEN, CDR2 SYDVKM. The CDR3, as DNA: TGTGCCAGCACCGATTTGGGGGGGGGCGCGGTCTATGGCTACACCTTC. Residues: CASTDLGGGAVYGYTF.

With respect to this clone: The junction does not match germline at one end; this may be a read error. The gene calls are TRBV6-5 and TRBJ1-5, with D unresolved. The CDR3 is 14 amino acids. The germline CDR1 and CDR2 sequences are MNHEY and SVGAGI. The chain's CDR3 is CASSYAGSSQPQHF. The CDR3 DNA reads as TGTGCCAGCAGTTACGCAGGTAGCAGTCAGCCCCAGCATTTT.

This clone was observed a single time. The rearrangement uses TRBV6-6 and TRBJ1-3, with D hard to call. The V and J ends lost 5 bases and 0 bases respectively, with 5 bases between them. Germline assignment: CDR1 MNHNY and CDR2 SVGAGI (reference sequence). The CDR3 length is 13 residues. The CDR3 coding sequence is TGTGCCAGCAGTCGGGGCTCTGGAAACACCATATATTTT. The encoded protein is CASSRGSGNTIYF.

This clone was counted a single time. The gene calls are TRBV5-4 and TRBJ1-2; D not resolved. The ends were cut back, 1 base at V and 4 bases at J, with 5 bases in the middle. CDR3 length equals 12 residues. Germline CDR1 is SGHNT and CDR2 is YYREEE (reference sequence). The CDR3 DNA is TGTGCCAGCAGCTTGAACAGCTATGGCTACACCTTC. The encoded protein is CASSLNSYGYTF.

The chain has TRBV3-1 (or the pseudogene TRBV3-2) and TRBJ2-2, with D uncertain. Per the germline V gene, CDR1 is LGHDT and CDR2 is YNNKEL (reference sequence). V lost 0 bases to trimming and J lost 6 bases, with 11 bases between them. The CDR3 has 15 amino acids. CDR3 loop: CASSQEGSKAGELFF. The CDR3 bases are TGTGCCAGCAGCCAAGAGGGTAGTAAGGCCGGGGAGCTGTTTTTT.

The rearrangement links TRBV7-9 to TRBJ2-3, with 14 bases aligning to TRBD2. V lost 5 bases and J lost 7; bases outside the gene matches: 8. Germline V gene sequence: CDR1 SEHNR, CDR2 FQNEAQ (reference sequence). The CDR3 has 16 residues. The CDR3 protein is CASSTRTSGGLNTQYF. DNA of the CDR3: TGTGCCAGCAGCACCCGGACTAGCGGGGGGTTAAATACGCAGTATTTT.

The chain carries TRBV19 and TRBJ2-2, with 7 bases aligning to TRBD1. V gave up 3 bases and J gave up 7 bases; unmatched junction bases: 11. CDR1 is LNHDA and CDR2 is SQIVND in the germline V gene (reference sequence). The length of the CDR3 is 16 residues. CDR3 in amino acids: CASSIPGGRIFGELFF. CDR3 nucleotides: TGTGCCAGTAGTATCCCAGGGGGAAGAATATTCGGGGAGCTGTTTTTT.

The V gene is TRBV29-1, the J gene TRBJ2-5; possible D gene TRBD2, 5 bases. The CDR3 loop spans 14 amino acids. Germline V gene lookup returns CDR1 SQVTM and CDR2 ANQGSEA. V lost 3 bases to trimming and J lost 7 bases, with 18 bases between them. Here the CDR3 DNA reads TGCAGCGTTGACGGGGATAAGCCGGGTGGGACCCAGTACTTC. As protein: CSVDGDKPGGTQYF.

The J gene is TRBJ1-2, the V gene TRBV7-9; D may be TRBD1 (5 bases). V was shortened by 0 bases and J by 3 bases, with 8 bases between the two germline ends. CDR3 size: 14 residues. Germline V gives CDR1 SEHNR, CDR2 FQNEAQ (reference sequence). This CDR3 is CASSLAGEHYGYTF. The CDR3 DNA reads as TGTGCCAGCAGCTTAGCGGGGGAACACTATGGCTACACCTTC.

This sequence joins TRBV6-1 and TRBJ1-1; no reliable D call. The ends were cut back, 8 bases at V and 0 bases at J, with 7 bases in the middle. CDR3 length: 12 amino acids. Germline V gene lookup returns CDR1 MNHNS and CDR2 SASEGT. The DNA of the CDR3 is TGTGCCAGCGGACGGCTGAACACTGAAGCTTTCTTT. This gives the protein CASGRLNTEAFF.

This chain links TRBV15 with TRBJ2-3; 12 nucleotides align to TRBD1. J lost 2 bases, V lost 8 bases, and 8 bases had no gene match. CDR1 is LNHNV, CDR2 YYDKDF, per germline (reference sequence). This CDR3 has 16 amino acids. The CDR3 sequence: CATGTGGSSATDTQYF. In DNA, the CDR3 is TGTGCCACCGGGACAGGGGGCAGTTCCGCCACAGATACGCAGTATTTT.

A few counts support this clone. The rearrangement links TRBV5-1 to TRBJ1-1; D is unclear. The germline V gene encodes CDR1 SGHRS and CDR2 YFSETQ. There are 14 residues in the CDR3. The V and J ends lost 0 bases and 1 base respectively, with 7 bases between them. The CDR3 loop is CASSLVSENTEAFF. CDR3 sequence (DNA): TGCGCCAGCAGCTTGGTTTCCGAGAACACTGAAGCTTTCTTT.

The V and J genes are TRBV5-4 and TRBJ1-1; D call uncertain. Germline values: CDR1 SGHNT, CDR2 YYREEE (reference sequence). V was trimmed by 0 bases and J by 7 bases, leaving 7 bases between them. The CDR3 sequence is 12 residues long. This CDR3 reads CASSLEVGEAFF. The CDR3 DNA is TGTGCCAGCAGCTTGGAAGTCGGTGAAGCTTTCTTT.

The count of this clone is one. The chain joins TRBV7-3 to TRBJ2-1; the D gene could be TRBD1 or TRBD2 (5 bases each). The CDR3 consists of 12 residues. CDR1 is SGHTA, CDR2 FQGTGA, per germline. The germline V and J ends were trimmed by 4 bases and 13 bases, with 14 bases remaining between them. The CDR3 DNA reads TGTGCCAGCAGCTGGGGTGGGGGACCCCAGTTCTTC. This codes for CASSWGGGPQFF.